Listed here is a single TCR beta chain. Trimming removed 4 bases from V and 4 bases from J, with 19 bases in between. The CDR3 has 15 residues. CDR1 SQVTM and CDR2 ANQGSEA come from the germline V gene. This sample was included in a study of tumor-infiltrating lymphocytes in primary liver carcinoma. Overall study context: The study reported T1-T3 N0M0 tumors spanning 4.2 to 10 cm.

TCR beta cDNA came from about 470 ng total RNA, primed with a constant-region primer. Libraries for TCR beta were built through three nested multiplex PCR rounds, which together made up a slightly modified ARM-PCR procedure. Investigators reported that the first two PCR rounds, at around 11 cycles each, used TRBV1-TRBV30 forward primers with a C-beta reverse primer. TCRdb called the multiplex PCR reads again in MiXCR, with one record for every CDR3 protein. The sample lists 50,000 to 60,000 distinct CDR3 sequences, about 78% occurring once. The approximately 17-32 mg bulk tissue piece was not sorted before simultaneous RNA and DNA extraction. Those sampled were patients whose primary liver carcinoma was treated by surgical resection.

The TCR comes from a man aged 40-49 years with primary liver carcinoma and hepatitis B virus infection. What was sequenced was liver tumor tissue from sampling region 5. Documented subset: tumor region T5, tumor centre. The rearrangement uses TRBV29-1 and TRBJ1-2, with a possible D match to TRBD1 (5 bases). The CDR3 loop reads CSVGQGRGMGYGYTF. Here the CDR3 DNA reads TGCAGCGTTGGGCAGGGCCGAGGCATGGGCTATGGCTACACCTTC.